The 25 T cell receptor beta chains listed next were all sequenced from one sample in a study of blood T cell repertoires in COVID-19 (dated by TCRdb to the early 2020s). The method behind the library was the immunoSEQ multiplex PCR assay. TCRdb carries this immuneACCESS record with in-frame sequences only. Its versions omit some clonotypes, under half of them owing to an unresolved V gene in the studies checked, with the rest unexplained. Across this sample there are roughly 360,000 clones, with roughly 90% seen only once. Together, the top ten hold 0.97% of the sample. Sample: PBMCs or T cells enriched from blood (not recorded which). Receptor source: a young woman with acute COVID-19.

This clone was detected only once. Here the CDR3 reads CASSMRFGGSHEQYF. CDR3 nucleotide sequence: TGTGCCAGTAGTATGAGGTTCGGGGGTTCCCACGAGCAGTACTTC. V is TRBV19 and J is TRBJ2-7; D is possibly TRBD2 (6 bases). This CDR3 region has 15 residues. Germline V CDR1 and CDR2: LNHDA, SQIVND (reference sequence). Trimming took 3 bases from V and 5 from J, leaving 17 bases between them.

The chain has TRBV5-4 and TRBJ2-1; D is unresolved. The V end was cut by 0 bases, the J end by 8 bases, with 9 bases between. There are 13 residues in the CDR3. CDR1 is SGHNT, CDR2 YYREEE, per germline (reference sequence). The CDR3 bases are TGTGCCAGCAGCTTGGCGGCAGGCCATGAGCAGTTCTTC. This encodes CASSLAAGHEQFF.

This clone came up a few times. This sequence joins TRBV18 and TRBJ1-1; D unresolved. Looked up from germline, CDR1 is KGHSH and CDR2 is LQKENI. CDR3 length: 15 residues. The V end lost 1 base, the J end lost 7 bases, and 16 bases lay between the germline ends. The CDR3 nucleotides are TGTGCCAGCTCACCACGTGCCAGTCCTTTAAGTGAAGCTTTCTTT. It is translated as CASSPRASPLSEAFF.

This clone was counted only a few times. This chain connects TRBV15 to TRBJ1-2; the D gene is possibly TRBD1 (5 bases). Per the germline V gene, CDR1 is LNHNV and CDR2 is YYDKDF (reference sequence). Between the trimmed V and J ends, which lost 2 bases and 4 bases, there was a span of 14 bases. This CDR3 is 15 amino acids long. The CDR3 region is CATSRRTGGSYGYTF. The CDR3 coding sequence is TGTGCCACCAGCAGACGAACGGGGGGTAGCTATGGCTACACCTTC. The whole variable domain, filled in from reference TRBV15 and TRBJ1-2, reads DAMVIQNPRYQVTQFGKPVTLSCSQTLNHNVMYWYQQKSSQAPKLLFHYYDKDFNNEADTPDNFQSRRPNTSFCFLDIRSPGLGDTAMYLCATSRRTGGSYGYTFGSGTRLTVV.

V usage is TRBV5-5 and J usage is TRBJ1-6; 8 bases line up with TRBD1. Germline CDR1 reads SGHKS; CDR2 reads YYEKEE (reference sequence). The CDR3 loop spans 17 amino acids. J was trimmed by 0 bases and V by 4 bases; bases with no gene match: 6. In DNA form, the CDR3 reads TGTGCCAGCAGCCGGGACAGGACCAGCTCCTATAATTCACCCCTCCACTTT. Amino acid sequence: CASSRDRTSSYNSPLHF. The full variable domain, rest sourced from reference TRBV5-5 and TRBJ1-6, is DAGVTQSPTHLIKTRGQQVTLRCSPISGHKSVSWYQQVLGQGPQFIFQYYEKEERGRGNFPDRFSARQFPNYSSELNVNALLLGDSALYLCASSRDRTSSYNSPLHFGNGTRLTVT.

The chain combines TRBV19 with TRBJ2-1, with D tentatively TRBD1 (5 bases). V lost 5 bases and J 3 bases, leaving 14 bases between the germline ends. The germline V gene encodes CDR1 LNHDA and CDR2 SQIVND (reference sequence). This CDR3 is built from 15 residues. The CDR3, as DNA: TGTGCCAGTAGTCCTCCCCGACAGTACTACAATGAGCAGTTCTTC. The encoded protein is CASSPPRQYYNEQFF. The full variable domain, its missing parts supplied by reference TRBV19 and TRBJ2-1, is DGGITQSPKYLFRKEGQNVTLSCEQNLNHDAMYWYRQDPGQGLRLIYYSQIVNDFQKGDIAEGYSVSREKKESFPLTVTSAQKNPTAFYLCASSPPRQYYNEQFFGPGTRLTVL.

This chain connects TRBV6-5 to TRBJ1-1; D perhaps matches TRBD1 (6 bases). This CDR3 has 15 residues. Trimming cost V 6 bases and J 4 bases, with 18 bases left between them. Germline assignment: CDR1 MNHEY and CDR2 SVGAGI. The CDR3 is CASSHGGGRGTEAFF. CDR3 nucleotide sequence: TGTGCCAGCAGCCATGGGGGGGGGCGAGGCACTGAAGCTTTCTTT.

The chain couples TRBV4-1 to TRBJ1-2; 9 bases line up with TRBD1. Germline CDR1 and CDR2: MGHRA and YSYEKL. The CDR3 consists of 16 residues. The trim removed 4 bases at V and 0 bases at J, leaving 6 bases unmatched. This chain's CDR3 is CASSLETGGANYGYTF. CDR3 coding DNA: TGCGCCAGCAGCCTCGAGACAGGGGGGGCTAACTATGGCTACACCTTC.

V is TRBV4-3 and J is TRBJ1-4; no clear D. This CDR3 is 15 amino acids long. Germline CDR1 LGHNA, CDR2 YSLEER. V dropped 4 bases and J dropped 8 bases, with 17 bases sitting between them. The CDR3 bases are TGCGCCAGCAGCCCAACAGAGAGGGTGTGGGAAAAACTGTTTTTT. This gives the protein CASSPTERVWEKLFF.

The J gene is TRBJ1-2, the V gene TRBV2; 7 bases map to TRBD1. The trim removed 5 bases at V and 4 bases at J, leaving 7 bases unmatched. This CDR3 has 14 residues. Germline loops: CDR1 SNHLY, CDR2 FYNNEI. CDR3: CASSPGDRAYGYTF. CDR3 nucleotides: TGTGCCAGCAGTCCCGGCGACAGGGCCTATGGCTACACCTTC.

This clone was detected once. The chain carries TRBV6-4 and TRBJ2-3, with 10 bases fitting TRBD2. With 3 bases clipped from V and 3 bases from J, the junction kept 3 bases outside the gene matches. CDR3 length equals 15 residues. The germline CDR1 and CDR2 sequences are MRHNA and SNTAGT. CDR3 loop: CASSDQAGGTDTQYF. The CDR3 DNA reads TGTGCCAGCAGTGATCAAGCGGGGGGGACAGATACGCAGTATTTT.

This chain joins TRBV6-2 or TRBV6-3 and TRBJ2-7; 8 bases are a match to TRBD1. The V gene end was trimmed by 0 bases and the J gene end by 4 bases; junction bases not matched to a gene: 5. Germline V lookup: CDR1 MNHEY, CDR2 SVGEGT. This CDR3 spans 15 amino acids. The CDR3 nucleotides are TGTGCCAGCAGTTACTCGACAGGGGACCTTTACGAGCAGTACTTC. Its protein product is CASSYSTGDLYEQYF.

The V call is TRBV20-1, the J call TRBJ2-7; TRBD1 matches 10 bases. V shed 3 bases and J 7 bases; nucleotides not matched to a gene: 12. CDR1 and CDR2 from the germline V gene are DFQATT and SNEGSKA (reference sequence). The CDR3 consists of 15 residues. The CDR3 sequence is CSASGWGQGNGEQYF. The CDR3 DNA follows: TGCAGTGCTAGTGGGTGGGGACAGGGGAATGGAGAGCAGTACTTC.

This chain connects TRBV19 to TRBJ2-1; 8 bases match TRBD2. J lost 5 bases, V lost 5 bases, and 5 bases had no gene match. The CDR3 length is 14 residues. The germline V gene encodes CDR1 LNHDA and CDR2 SQIVND (reference sequence). The chain's CDR3 is CASSHGGVHNEQFF. In DNA, the CDR3 is TGTGCCAGTAGTCACGGGGGGGTCCACAATGAGCAGTTCTTC.

This rearrangement joins TRBV4-1 to TRBJ2-7, with 7 bases identical to TRBD1. CDR1 and CDR2 from the germline V gene are MGHRA and YSYEKL. The length of the CDR3 is 17 residues. V shed 1 base and J 3 bases; nucleotides not matched to a gene: 12. The CDR3 is CASSQVSGRGGSYEQYF. The CDR3, as DNA: TGCGCCAGCAGCCAAGTCTCAGGAAGAGGGGGCAGCTACGAGCAGTACTTC.

V is TRBV28 and J is TRBJ1-4, with D tentatively TRBD1 (6 bases). Germline V lookup: CDR1 MDHEN, CDR2 SYDVKM. The CDR3 has 13 amino acids. V was cut by 4 bases and J by 8 bases, with 11 bases left in between. The CDR3 DNA reads as TGTGCCAGCAGTTGGGGGGGGGCCGAAAAACTGTTTTTT. It encodes CASSWGGAEKLFF. The full variable domain, its missing parts supplied by reference TRBV28 and TRBJ1-4, is DVKVTQSSRYLVKRTGEKVFLECVQDMDHENMFWYRQDPGLGLRLIYFSYDVKMKEKGDIPEGYSVSREKKERFSLILESASTNQTSMYLCASSWGGAEKLFFGSGTQLSVL.

The V and J genes are TRBV7-2 and TRBJ2-3; 7 bases fit TRBD1. Unmatched junction bases numbered 12, after V lost 6 bases and J lost 3 bases. Looked up from germline, CDR1 is SGHTA and CDR2 is FQGNSA. The CDR3 covers 16 residues. CDR3 region: CASRPGRGLFTDTQYF. The CDR3 region has the DNA TGTGCCAGCAGACCCGGTAGGGGGCTATTTACAGATACGCAGTATTTT.

The V gene is TRBV6-5, the J gene TRBJ1-2; maybe TRBD1 (6 bases). The CDR3 length is 13 residues. The V gene lost 7 bases and the J gene lost 7 bases, with 16 bases spanning the gap. Germline CDR1 MNHEY, CDR2 SVGAGI. CDR3 DNA sequence: TGTGCCAGCATCAACCCAGGGGCTGGTGGCTACACCTTC. Protein product: CASINPGAGGYTF.

This clone showed up just once. This rearrangement joins TRBV10-3 to TRBJ2-1, with 11 bases identical to TRBD1. Germline V gives CDR1 ENHRY, CDR2 SYGVKD. The CDR3 spans 17 residues. V was pared by 4 bases and J by 9 bases, with 14 bases of the junction left unmatched. The CDR3 protein is CAISGLNPGQGGGEQFF. The CDR3 bases are TGTGCCATCAGTGGTTTAAACCCGGGACAGGGGGGTGGTGAGCAGTTCTTC.

This rearrangement joins TRBV18 to TRBJ2-1; D remains ambiguous. The CDR3 consists of 15 residues. From germline, CDR1 is KGHSH and CDR2 LQKENI. Deletions cut 2 bases from V and 10 bases from J, with 18 bases between. The CDR3 bases are TGTGCCAGCTCACCAAAGGAGACGGAAGGCAGAGAGCAGTTCTTC. This gives the protein CASSPKETEGREQFF. The full variable domain, completed using reference TRBV18 and TRBJ2-1, is NAGVMQNPRHLVRRRGQEARLRCSPMKGHSHVYWYRQLPEEGLKFMVYLQKENIIDESGMPKERFSAEFPKEGPSILRIQQVVRGDSAAYFCASSPKETEGREQFFGPGTRLTVL.

The CDR3 nucleotides are TGTGCCAGCAGCTTAATTCCCGGACTAGCGGGGGGCAAAGGGACCCAGTACTTC. It is translated as CASSLIPGLAGGKGTQYF. V is TRBV7-2 and J is TRBJ2-5, with 14 positions matching TRBD2. CDR1 is SGHTA and CDR2 is FQGNSA in the germline V gene. This CDR3 region has 18 residues. The trim removed 2 bases at V and 7 bases at J, leaving 12 bases unmatched. Full variable domain (missing parts from reference TRBV7-2 and TRBJ2-5): GAGVSQSPSNKVTEKGKDVELRCDPISGHTALYWYRQSLGQGLEFLIYFQGNSAPDKSGLPSDRFSAERTGGSVSTLTIQRTQQEDSAVYLCASSLIPGLAGGKGTQYFGPGTRLLVL.

This CDR3 is CASSYSSSRGNEKLFF. Here the CDR3 DNA reads TGTGCCAGCAGTTACTCATCAAGCAGGGGGAATGAAAAACTGTTTTTT. V usage is TRBV6-5 and J usage is TRBJ1-4; 7 bases line up with TRBD1. The V segment lost 0 bases and the J segment 5 bases; nucleotides outside the gene matches: 6. This CDR3 has 16 residues. The V gene's germline CDR1 is MNHEY and CDR2 SVGAGI.

The chain recombines TRBV4-3 with TRBJ2-1; 14 bases agree with TRBD2. Germline loops: CDR1 LGHNA, CDR2 YSLEER. Trimming cost V 4 bases and J 0 bases; bases outside gene matches: 2. The CDR3 loop spans 17 amino acids. CDR3 protein: CASSRTSGGSSYNEQFF. CDR3 in DNA: TGCGCCAGCAGCCGGACTAGCGGGGGGAGCTCCTACAATGAGCAGTTCTTC.

The rearrangement links TRBV18 to TRBJ1-6; the D is unclear. The V gene lost 6 bases and the J gene lost 3 bases, with 18 bases spanning the gap. CDR1 and CDR2 (germline): KGHSH, LQKENI. This CDR3 has 17 amino acids. CDR3 DNA: TGTGCCAGCTCCCTATGGGCCCAGGACTACTATAATTCACCCCTCCACTTT. It translates to CASSLWAQDYYNSPLHF.

In this sample, this clone turned up a few times. The V call is TRBV7-3, the J call TRBJ1-1; D possibly corresponds to TRBD1 (6 bases). Germline V CDR1 and CDR2: SGHTA, FQGTGA. Trimming took off 4 bases at V and 10 bases at J, with 16 bases between the two ends. This CDR3 has 13 amino acids. The CDR3 DNA follows: TGTGCCAGCAGCTCTAAACAGGGCCTCGTAGCTTTCTTT. It translates to CASSSKQGLVAFF.